Listed below are T cell receptor beta chains from one sample, sequenced in a study of regulatory T cells in long-lasting Graves disease. MiXCR, applied by TCRdb to the multiplex PCR reads, yields one record per CDR3 protein. The sample has 450,000 or so distinct CDR3 sequences; approximately 23% are singletons. This specimen consisted of peripheral blood mononuclear cells (PBMCs), obtained when the disease was refractory, from a patient treated with antithyroid drugs. The receptors shown here come from a female donor with Graves disease. CDR3s include the opening cysteine and the closing phenylalanine or tryptophan. The D gene is left open where the match is weak. The size of a clone is reported for some rows only, either as once, few or many, or as a class for expanded clones.

d_call: NA; clone_size: many; cdr3_length: 17; j_call: TRBJ2-7; v_call: TRBV28; cdr3_nt: TGTGCCAGCAGTTACCGCGGACAGCCGAGATTACACTACGAGCAGTACTTC; cdr3_aa: CASSYRGQPRLHYEQYF
d_call: NA; clone_size: many; cdr3_length: 16; j_call: TRBJ1-6; v_call: TRBV7-2; cdr3_nt: TGTGCCAGCAGTATTTATCCGGGACACGATAGTTCACCCCTCCACTTT; cdr3_aa: CASSIYPGHDSSPLHF
d_call: NA; clone_size: NA; cdr3_length: 12; j_call: TRBJ1-1; v_call: TRBV19; cdr3_nt: TGTGCCAGCCAGGACAAGAACACTGAAGCTTTCTTT; cdr3_aa: CASQDKNTEAFF
d_call: TRBD1; clone_size: many; cdr3_length: 16; j_call: TRBJ2-7; v_call: TRBV6-1; cdr3_nt: TGTGCCAGCAGTAACGGACAGGGTAGATCGAGATACGAGCAGTACTTC; cdr3_aa: CASSNGQGRSRYEQYF
d_call: NA; clone_size: many; cdr3_length: 13; j_call: TRBJ2-5; v_call: TRBV6-2/TRBV6-3; cdr3_nt: TGTGCCAGCAGTTACCCGGGAAAAGAGACCCAGTACTTC; cdr3_aa: CASSYPGKETQYF
d_call: NA; clone_size: once; cdr3_length: 12; j_call: TRBJ2-3; v_call: TRBV11-3; cdr3_nt: TGTGCCAGCAGCTTAGTTGTAGATACGCAGTATTTT; cdr3_aa: CASSLVVDTQYF
d_call: NA; clone_size: NA; cdr3_length: 13; j_call: TRBJ2-3; v_call: TRBV15; cdr3_nt: TGTGCCACCACTCCGGCAGGCACAGATACGCAGTATTTT; cdr3_aa: CATTPAGTDTQYF
d_call: NA; clone_size: NA; cdr3_length: 15; j_call: TRBJ1-1; v_call: TRBV12-3/TRBV12-4; cdr3_nt: TGTGCCAGCAGTTTAGCGGTTCAGGAACAGGGCCAAGCTTTCTTT; cdr3_aa: CASSLAVQEQGQAFF
d_call: NA; clone_size: many; cdr3_length: 14; j_call: TRBJ1-4; v_call: TRBV5-1; cdr3_nt: TGCGCCAGCAGCTTGGGAGACACCGGTGAAAAACTGTTTTTT; cdr3_aa: CASSLGDTGEKLFF
d_call: TRBD2; clone_size: NA; cdr3_length: 17; j_call: TRBJ2-2; v_call: TRBV19; cdr3_nt: TGTGCCAGTAGTATTAGCGGGGGAGCCTTGATGGCCGGGGAGCTGTTTTTT; cdr3_aa: CASSISGGALMAGELFF
d_call: NA; clone_size: few; cdr3_length: 13; j_call: TRBJ1-2; v_call: TRBV4-2; cdr3_nt: TGTGCCAGCAGCCGAGCGGATTCCTATGGCTACACCTTC; cdr3_aa: CASSRADSYGYTF
d_call: NA; clone_size: NA; cdr3_length: 15; j_call: TRBJ1-1; v_call: TRBV6-5; cdr3_nt: TGTGCCAGCAGTTACAAAGAGACACCGAACACTGAAGCTTTCTTT; cdr3_aa: CASSYKETPNTEAFF
d_call: NA; clone_size: NA; cdr3_length: 15; j_call: TRBJ2-3; v_call: TRBV5-1; cdr3_nt: TGCGCCAGCACCCCCATGTCGGGAGTAACAGATACGCAGTATTTT; cdr3_aa: CASTPMSGVTDTQYF
d_call: NA; clone_size: many; cdr3_length: 15; j_call: TRBJ1-4; v_call: TRBV12-3/TRBV12-4; cdr3_nt: TGTGCCAGCAGTTCTAACGACGTGCCAAGCGAAAAACTGTTTTTT; cdr3_aa: CASSSNDVPSEKLFF
d_call: TRBD1; clone_size: NA; cdr3_length: 16; j_call: TRBJ2-4; v_call: TRBV19; cdr3_nt: TGTGCCAGTAGTACGGGACAGAATTTAGCCAAAAACATTCAGTACTTC; cdr3_aa: CASSTGQNLAKNIQYF
d_call: TRBD1; clone_size: few; cdr3_length: 14; j_call: TRBJ1-6; v_call: TRBV7-2; cdr3_nt: TGTGCCAGCAGCTTGGGGACAGTCGATTCACCCCTCCACTTT; cdr3_aa: CASSLGTVDSPLHF
d_call: NA; clone_size: NA; cdr3_length: 13; j_call: TRBJ2-1; v_call: TRBV27; cdr3_nt: TGTGCCAGCACCGCGGGGCTTGGCAATGAGCAGTTCTTC; cdr3_aa: CASTAGLGNEQFF
d_call: TRBD1; clone_size: NA; cdr3_length: 16; j_call: TRBJ1-6; v_call: TRBV12-3/TRBV12-4; cdr3_nt: TGTGCCAGCAGTGCCCCACAGGGGTCCTATAATTCACCCCTCCACTTT; cdr3_aa: CASSAPQGSYNSPLHF
d_call: NA; clone_size: few; cdr3_length: 12; j_call: TRBJ2-1; v_call: TRBV11-1; cdr3_nt: TGTGCCAGCAGCACACTAGGGACTGAGCAGTTCTTC; cdr3_aa: CASSTLGTEQFF
d_call: NA; clone_size: many; cdr3_length: 13; j_call: TRBJ1-4; v_call: TRBV28; cdr3_nt: TGTGCCAGCAGTCTAACAGGGTACGAAAAACTGTTTTTT; cdr3_aa: CASSLTGYEKLFF
d_call: NA; clone_size: NA; cdr3_length: 14; j_call: TRBJ1-5; v_call: TRBV11-2; cdr3_nt: TGTGCCAGCAGCTTAAGTAGCCCCAATCAGCCCCAGCATTTT; cdr3_aa: CASSLSSPNQPQHF
d_call: TRBD2; clone_size: few; cdr3_length: 15; j_call: TRBJ2-7; v_call: TRBV9; cdr3_nt: TGTGCCAGCAGCCCCGCGGGTCGGGGGGACCTGGAGCAGTACTTC; cdr3_aa: CASSPAGRGDLEQYF
d_call: TRBD1; clone_size: many; cdr3_length: 16; j_call: TRBJ1-1; v_call: TRBV27; cdr3_nt: TGTGCCAGCAGTTGGGGACAGGGAGGGGTGAACACTGAAGCTTTCTTT; cdr3_aa: CASSWGQGGVNTEAFF
d_call: NA; clone_size: NA; cdr3_length: 10; j_call: TRBJ2-1; v_call: TRBV2; cdr3_nt: TGTGCCAGCACTATGGGTGAGCAGTTCTTC; cdr3_aa: CASTMGEQFF
d_call: NA; clone_size: many; cdr3_length: 14; j_call: TRBJ1-1; v_call: TRBV28; cdr3_nt: TGTGCCAGCAGGGGAGACAGAACGAACACTGAAGCTTTCTTT; cdr3_aa: CASRGDRTNTEAFF
d_call: NA; clone_size: few; cdr3_length: 15; j_call: TRBJ1-6; v_call: TRBV20-1; cdr3_nt: TGCAGTGCTAGAAATCGGAGCTCCTATAATTCACCCCTCCACTTT; cdr3_aa: CSARNRSSYNSPLHF
d_call: NA; clone_size: NA; cdr3_length: 13; j_call: TRBJ2-3; v_call: TRBV5-4; cdr3_nt: TGTGCCAGCAGCTCTTTAGCCCGAGATACGCAGTATTTT; cdr3_aa: CASSSLARDTQYF
d_call: TRBD1; clone_size: many; cdr3_length: 19; j_call: TRBJ1-3; v_call: TRBV28; cdr3_nt: TGTGCCAGCAGTGTCCCGGGACAGGGGGACCTAACCTCTGGAAACACCATATATTTT; cdr3_aa: CASSVPGQGDLTSGNTIYF
d_call: TRBD1; clone_size: few; cdr3_length: 13; j_call: TRBJ2-3; v_call: TRBV20-1; cdr3_nt: TGCAGTGCTTCGGGACAGGGAACAGATACGCAGTATTTT; cdr3_aa: CSASGQGTDTQYF
d_call: NA; clone_size: many; cdr3_length: 13; j_call: TRBJ2-7; v_call: TRBV7-2; cdr3_nt: TGTGCCAGCATCGAGGACGGTTCCTACGAGCAGTACTTC; cdr3_aa: CASIEDGSYEQYF
d_call: TRBD1; clone_size: NA; cdr3_length: 14; j_call: TRBJ1-4; v_call: TRBV19; cdr3_nt: TGTGCCAGTAGTCCCCGTAGGGGGCGTGAAAAACTGTTTTTT; cdr3_aa: CASSPRRGREKLFF
d_call: NA; clone_size: many; cdr3_length: 17; j_call: TRBJ1-1; v_call: TRBV6-1; cdr3_nt: TGTGCCAGCAGTGGGACCTCGGGGGTGAGGCAGAACACTGAAGCTTTCTTT; cdr3_aa: CASSGTSGVRQNTEAFF
d_call: TRBD2; clone_size: few; cdr3_length: 14; j_call: TRBJ2-5; v_call: TRBV28; cdr3_nt: TGTGCCAGCAGTCCCCCGCACGGGAGGGAGGCCCAGTACTTC; cdr3_aa: CASSPPHGREAQYF
d_call: NA; clone_size: few; cdr3_length: 11; j_call: TRBJ1-2; v_call: TRBV29-1; cdr3_nt: NA; cdr3_aa: CSVEVGQGTDF
d_call: NA; clone_size: few; cdr3_length: 13; j_call: TRBJ1-2; v_call: TRBV30; cdr3_nt: TGTGCCTGGAGTGTAACAGCCAACTATGGCTACACCTTC; cdr3_aa: CAWSVTANYGYTF
d_call: NA; clone_size: many; cdr3_length: 12; j_call: TRBJ2-7; v_call: TRBV7-8; cdr3_nt: TGTGCCAGCAGCTTTGGGCCCCTCGAGCAGTACTTC; cdr3_aa: CASSFGPLEQYF
d_call: NA; clone_size: many; cdr3_length: 15; j_call: TRBJ1-1; v_call: TRBV12-3/TRBV12-4; cdr3_nt: TGTGCCAGCAGTTTAAGGCGTCAGGGGAGGACTGAAGCTTTCTTT; cdr3_aa: CASSLRRQGRTEAFF
d_call: TRBD2; clone_size: many; cdr3_length: 15; j_call: TRBJ2-7; v_call: TRBV12-3/TRBV12-4; cdr3_nt: TGTGCCAGCAGTTTTGAGACTAGCGGGAGTGAGGAGCAGTACTTC; cdr3_aa: CASSFETSGSEEQYF
d_call: NA; clone_size: few; cdr3_length: 15; j_call: TRBJ2-5; v_call: TRBV7-9; cdr3_nt: TGTGCCAGCAGCCCCCTGGAGGGCCCGATGGAGACCCAGTACTTC; cdr3_aa: CASSPLEGPMETQYF
d_call: TRBD1; clone_size: NA; cdr3_length: 16; j_call: TRBJ1-2; v_call: TRBV7-2; cdr3_nt: TGTGCCAGCAGCGCGAGGGGGACAGGCATTAACTATGGCTACACCTTC; cdr3_aa: CASSARGTGINYGYTF
d_call: NA; clone_size: few; cdr3_length: 15; j_call: TRBJ1-3; v_call: TRBV19; cdr3_nt: TGTGCCATTAGCCCCGGTGGGGGGGCTGGAAACACCATATATTTT; cdr3_aa: CAISPGGGAGNTIYF
d_call: NA; clone_size: NA; cdr3_length: 11; j_call: TRBJ2-7; v_call: TRBV5-1; cdr3_nt: TGCGCCAGCAAGAACGGCTACGAGCAGTACTTC; cdr3_aa: CASKNGYEQYF
d_call: TRBD2; clone_size: NA; cdr3_length: 18; j_call: TRBJ2-1; v_call: TRBV20-1; cdr3_nt: TGCAGTGCTAGAGATGCGCCGGGACTAGCGGGGGGATACAATGAGCAGTTCTTC; cdr3_aa: CSARDAPGLAGGYNEQFF
d_call: NA; clone_size: NA; cdr3_length: 16; j_call: TRBJ2-7; v_call: TRBV4-3; cdr3_nt: TGCGCCAGCAGCCAAGAGTGGGACACCCCCTACTACGAGCAGTACTTC; cdr3_aa: CASSQEWDTPYYEQYF
d_call: NA; clone_size: many; cdr3_length: 13; j_call: TRBJ1-2; v_call: TRBV30; cdr3_nt: TGTGCCTGGAGAGGGCAGGGGAACTATGGCTACACCTTC; cdr3_aa: CAWRGQGNYGYTF
d_call: TRBD2; clone_size: NA; cdr3_length: 15; j_call: TRBJ2-7; v_call: TRBV4-2; cdr3_nt: TGTGCCAGCAGCCAAGAAAAGCGGGAGACGGACGAGCAGTACTTC; cdr3_aa: CASSQEKRETDEQYF
d_call: TRBD1; clone_size: NA; cdr3_length: 14; j_call: TRBJ2-1; v_call: TRBV12-3/TRBV12-4; cdr3_nt: TGTGCCAGCAGTTTTGAGACAGGGCGTAATGAGCAGTTCTTC; cdr3_aa: CASSFETGRNEQFF
d_call: NA; clone_size: many; cdr3_length: 11; j_call: TRBJ1-1; v_call: TRBV29-1; cdr3_nt: TGCAGCGTTCGACCCAACACTGAAGCTTTCTTT; cdr3_aa: CSVRPNTEAFF
d_call: TRBD1; clone_size: few; cdr3_length: 14; j_call: TRBJ1-2; v_call: TRBV24-1; cdr3_nt: TGTGCCACCAGTGATCGGGACAGCCCCTATGGCTACACCTTC; cdr3_aa: CATSDRDSPYGYTF
d_call: NA; clone_size: NA; cdr3_length: 15; j_call: TRBJ1-5; v_call: TRBV6-4; cdr3_nt: TGTGCCAGCAGCCGAGCCGGCGGTAGCAATCAGCCCCAGCATTTT; cdr3_aa: CASSRAGGSNQPQHF
d_call: NA; clone_size: NA; cdr3_length: 14; j_call: TRBJ1-1; v_call: TRBV6-5; cdr3_nt: TGTGCCAGCAGTTACGGGGGGACTAACACTGAAGCTTTCTTT; cdr3_aa: CASSYGGTNTEAFF
d_call: NA; clone_size: NA; cdr3_length: 14; j_call: TRBJ2-5; v_call: TRBV7-3; cdr3_nt: TGTGCCAGCAGCTTAATTGCAGGGATAGAGACCCAGTACTTC; cdr3_aa: CASSLIAGIETQYF
d_call: NA; clone_size: many; cdr3_length: 14; j_call: TRBJ2-7; v_call: TRBV28; cdr3_nt: TGTGCCAGCAGTCTCACGACGGTTCGGGGATGGCAGTACTTC; cdr3_aa: CASSLTTVRGWQYF
d_call: NA; clone_size: NA; cdr3_length: 12; j_call: TRBJ2-3; v_call: TRBV20-1; cdr3_nt: TGCAGTGCGTACGACCCAGGATATACGCAGTATTTT; cdr3_aa: CSAYDPGYTQYF
d_call: NA; clone_size: many; cdr3_length: 18; j_call: TRBJ2-7; v_call: TRBV19; cdr3_nt: TGTGCCAGTAGTACCGTCTCCGCCCAGGGATCCTTCCCTTACGAGCAGTACTTC; cdr3_aa: CASSTVSAQGSFPYEQYF
d_call: NA; clone_size: few; cdr3_length: 14; j_call: TRBJ1-1; v_call: TRBV24-1; cdr3_nt: TGTGCCACCAGGGGGGATCCTCCGAGCCCTGAAGCTTTCTTT; cdr3_aa: CATRGDPPSPEAFF
d_call: NA; clone_size: many; cdr3_length: 14; j_call: TRBJ2-7; v_call: TRBV27; cdr3_nt: TGTGCCAGCAGCTCTCGGGCAGCCTTAAGGGAGCAGTACTTC; cdr3_aa: CASSSRAALREQYF